This entry concerns a single TCR beta chain. TCRdb keeps only in-frame clones here, not all; method: immunoSEQ multiplex PCR. The table shows about 21,000 clones, with just under 90% occurring only once. This sample stems from a study of untreated major depressive disorder. Typically 90% to 95% of enriched cells were CD4+. Trimming left V 8 bases short and J 2 bases short, with 30 bases between. This CDR3 is 19 amino acids long. CDR1 is SNHLY and CDR2 is FYNNEI in the germline V gene. The sequenced sample was CD4+ T cells from PBMCs. V gene TRBV2 combines with J gene TRBJ1-2, with a tentative D call TRBD1 (6 bases). This receptor was obtained from a woman in her 40s in good health. CDR3 region: CASGLSGATPETVNYGYTF. CDR3 nucleotide sequence: TGTGCCAGCGGGCTTTCAGGGGCTACACCTGAGACAGTGAACTATGGCTACACCTTC.